This T cell receptor (beta chain) was sequenced in a study of CD8 T cells in ankylosing spondylitis. Study results and limitations: Previously reported in reactive arthritis synovial fluid and blood were some of the motif variants. Peripheral blood held disease-linked clones only at relatively low frequency, and these were CD8+. Reportedly, significant enrichment of disease-linked clones occurred in matched ankylosing spondylitis synovial fluid.

In its sample, this clonotype was seen many times. What it binds is unknown. Construction of TCR beta libraries was performed using quantitative 5'-RACE with molecular barcodes. TCRdb independently ran MiXCR on the 5' RACE reads; one entry per CDR3 protein. The sample contains around 300,000 distinct CDR3 sequences, approximately 14% of which appear only once. Germline values: CDR1 SGHRS, CDR2 YFSETQ. Unmatched junction bases numbered 9, after V lost 2 bases and J lost 2 bases. The CDR3 extends over 16 amino acids. This rearrangement joins TRBV5-1 to TRBJ1-1, with TRBD1 identical over 7 bases. This TCR derives from a male donor with ankylosing spondylitis or in good health (not recorded which). The specimen sequenced was blood, either unsorted or a sorted T cell fraction (not recorded which). The CDR3 DNA sequence: TGCGCCAGCAGCTTCCTCGCCCAGGGGGACAACACTGAAGCTTTCTTT. Amino acid sequence: CASSFLAQGDNTEAFF. The whole variable domain, filled in from reference TRBV5-1 and TRBJ1-1, reads KAGVTQTPRYLIKTRGQQVTLSCSPISGHRSVSWYQQTPGQGLQFLFEYFSETQRNKGNFPGRFSGRQFSNSRSEMNVSTLELGDSALYLCASSFLAQGDNTEAFFGQGTRLTVV.